The next 14 T cell receptor beta chains were all read from a single sample in a study of CD8+ T cells in alopecia areata. Extracted RNA was reverse transcribed into cDNA, the sequencing template. Sequencing was performed with immunoSEQ multiplex PCR; in TCRdb, only in-frame clones are kept and a portion is missing. The profile covers over 100,000 clones, none occurring a single time. Sequencing was carried out using lesional skin. These receptors originate from a C3H/HeJ mouse with alopecia areata. The MHC haplotype of this mouse line is H2-k.

To note about this clone: Gene names follow the mouse nomenclature. Coverage ceases 4 residues before the CDR3 finishes, and the germline J gene fills in the end. The chain combines TRBV17 with TRBJ1-1, with 7 bases lining up with TRBD1. This CDR3 has 14 residues. The V and J ends lost 8 bases and 1 base, in that order; junction bases with no gene match: 7. The germline V gene encodes CDR1 MNHDT and CDR2 YYDKIL. The part of the CDR3 DNA that was read is TGTGCTAGCCGAAAAGGGGGCGCGAACACA. This translates into CASRKGGANT. The CDR3 as a whole reads CASRKGGANTEVFF. The full variable domain, its missing parts supplied by reference TRBV17 and TRBJ1-1, is DTTVKQNPRYKLARVGKPVNLICSQTMNHDTMYWYQKKPNQAPKLLLFYYDKILNREADTFEKFQSSRPNNSFCSLYIGSAGLEYSAMYLCASRKGGANTEVFFGKGTRLTVV.

This clone was observed a handful of times. Gene and germline names: mouse. The read comes to an end 4 residues before the CDR3 does, leaving the germline J gene to fill in the end. The chain links TRBV19 to TRBJ2-7; 7 nucleotides line up with TRBD1. V gave up 5 bases and J gave up 0 bases; unmatched junction bases: 8. Germline lookup yields CDR1 FNHDT and CDR2 SITEND (reference sequence). The CDR3 is made up of 15 amino acids. The CDR3 protein is CASRFSGTASYEQYF. The CDR3 DNA, read in part, is TGTGCCAGCAGATTCTCCGGGACAGCCTCCTAT.

This clone was seen only a few times. These gene names are mouse names. Read sequence stops 4 residues before the CDR3 end, and the germline J gene provides the missing end. The rearrangement links TRBV19 to TRBJ2-7; 10 positions agree with TRBD2. The CDR3 sequence is 14 residues long. V gave up 4 bases and J gave up 3 bases; unmatched junction bases: 4. Germline CDR1 FNHDT, CDR2 SITEND (reference sequence). CDR3: CASSDWGENYEQYF. The sequenced part of the CDR3 DNA is TGTGCCAGCAGTGACTGGGGGGAGAACTAT.

This clone came up a few times. There is a difference at residue 11 between the TCRdb protein and the DNA translation, so the protein given here was translated from the DNA. The genes are named according to mouse. Sequencing ends 3 residues short of the CDR3 end; the germline J gene provides the rest. V and J are TRBV17 and TRBJ1-6, with no clear D. TRBJ1-6 is given ORF status, its function remaining uncertain. CDR1 and CDR2 from the germline V gene are MNHDT and YYDKIL. The CDR3 totals 14 residues. The V end was cut by 5 bases, the J end by 3 bases, with 8 bases between. Partial CDR3 DNA: TGTGCTAGCAGTGCCTGGGGCTATAATTCGCCC. Encoded protein: CASSAWGYNSP. The whole CDR3 sequence reads CASSAWGYNSPLYF.

This clone was picked up many times. Germline and genes: mouse. The read is 4 residues too short to cover the CDR3 end, so that end is filled in from the germline J gene. The chain uses TRBV13-3 and TRBJ2-1; TRBD2 might be the D (5 bases). Between the trimmed V and J ends, which lost 0 bases and 2 bases, there was a span of 9 bases. The CDR3 covers 15 residues. Germline V CDR1 and CDR2: NNHDY, SYVADS. The CDR3 sequence: CASSDAFGDYAEQFF. The part of the CDR3 DNA that was read is TGTGCCAGCAGTGATGCATTTGGGGACTATGCT.

Notes on this clone: Any gene name here is a mouse gene name. The read ends 4 residues early relative to the CDR3; the germline J gene fills the gap. The V and J genes are TRBV1 and TRBJ1-4, with 7 bases lining up with TRBD1. Germline assignment: CDR1 NSQYPW and CDR2 LRSPGD (reference sequence). Trimming at V came to 0 bases and at J to 4 bases, leaving 5 bases not matched to a gene. The CDR3 extends over 16 amino acids. Incomplete CDR3 DNA: TGCACCTGCAGTGCAGATTCGGGACAGTTCAACGAA. Translation gives CTCSADSGQFNE. The entire CDR3 sequence reads CTCSADSGQFNERLFF.

As regards this clone: All gene names here are mouse names. The read terminates 4 residues ahead of where the CDR3 ends, so the germline J gene completes it. V usage is TRBV1 and J usage is TRBJ2-3; 8 bases are a match to TRBD1. Germline CDR1 is NSQYPW and CDR2 is LRSPGD (reference sequence). The V and J ends lost 3 bases and 4 bases, in that order; junction bases with no gene match: 3. The CDR3 spans 14 residues. The CDR3 sequence: CTCSAGQGTETLYF. Incomplete CDR3 DNA: TGCACCTGCAGTGCCGGACAGGGAACAGAA.

Notes on this clone: Gene names and germline refer to mouse. The observed sequence ends 4 residues before the CDR3 terminus, with the missing tail filled in from the germline J gene. This sample also contains other DNA sequences that code for the same CDR3. J is TRBJ2-1 and V is TRBV31; TRBD2 matches at 8 bases. Germline-derived CDR1 and CDR2 are GKSSPN and SITVG. This CDR3 region has 15 residues. The ends lost 0 bases at V and 3 bases at J; junction bases unmatched: 4. The CDR3 here is CAWSLAGGAYAEQFF. Partial CDR3 DNA: TGTGCCTGGAGTCTAGCCGGGGGGGCCTATGCT.

This clone was detected ten times or more. The listed genes are named as in mouse. Read data end 4 residues before the CDR3 end; the end is taken from the germline J gene. The chain uses TRBV13-3 and TRBJ2-7, with 10 bases that match TRBD1. CDR3 length: 12 amino acids. Germline V gene sequence: CDR1 NNHDY, CDR2 SYVADS. The sequenced part of the CDR3 DNA is TGTGCCAGCGAGGACAGGGGGTAT. Translation gives CASEDRGY. The full CDR3 is CASEDRGYEQYF.

This clone appeared a few times. Gene names and germline match the mouse. The CDR3 end lies 4 residues beyond the end of the read and is filled in from the germline J gene. The rearrangement links TRBV19 to TRBJ2-1; 11 bases line up with TRBD2. Germline CDR1 reads FNHDT; CDR2 reads SITEND (reference sequence). With 2 bases clipped from V and 5 bases from J, the junction kept 3 bases outside the gene matches. The CDR3 consists of 15 residues. CDR3 DNA, as far as it was read: TGTGCCAGCAGTATTTCGGGACTGGGGGATGCT. This codes for CASSISGLGDA. The full CDR3 is CASSISGLGDAEQFF.

This clone turned up a few times. Gene names follow the mouse nomenclature. The CDR3 extends 4 residues past the end of the read, so its final part is completed from the germline J gene. The rearrangement uses TRBV13-3 and TRBJ2-5; the D gene is possibly TRBD2 (5 bases). V gave up 3 bases and J gave up 1 base, with 9 bases separating them. The CDR3 contains 14 residues. CDR1 is NNHDY and CDR2 is SYVADS in the germline V gene. The CDR3 sequence: CASSGTLYQDTQYF. CDR3 DNA, as far as it was read: TGTGCCAGCAGTGGGACTCTCTACCAAGAC.

For this clone: The genes are named according to mouse. The CDR3 end lies 4 residues beyond the end of the read and is filled in from the germline J gene. The rearrangement uses TRBV16 and TRBJ2-4, with TRBD1 matching over 9 bases. This CDR3 contains 16 residues. The V gene end was trimmed by 4 bases and the J gene end by 0 bases; junction bases not matched to a gene: 5. Per the germline V gene, CDR1 is SGHSA and CDR2 is FRNQAP. The CDR3 DNA, read in part, is TGTGCAAGCAGCTCGGGACAGGGAAGGAGTCAAAAC. Protein product: CASSSGQGRSQN. The full CDR3 is CASSSGQGRSQNTLYF.

Worth noting for this clone: The gene names here belong to mouse. The CDR3 end is not reached by the read, which stops 4 residues before it; the germline J gene fills it in. J is TRBJ2-4 and V is TRBV13-1; D is perhaps TRBD1 (6 bases). Germline-derived CDR1 and CDR2 are NSHNY and SYGAGN. V was shortened by 2 bases and J by 1 base, with 8 bases between the two germline ends. The CDR3 loop spans 14 amino acids. CDR3 DNA, as far as it was read: TGTGCCAGCAGTGACCGACAGGGTCAAAAC. Protein: CASSDRQGQN. The full CDR3 reads CASSDRQGQNTLYF.

This clone was counted between two and nine times. The germline and genes are mouse ones. From the germline J gene comes the end of the CDR3, since the read stops 4 residues before it. The gene calls are TRBV3 and TRBJ2-1, with a tentative D call TRBD1 (6 bases). The V gene lost 5 bases and the J gene lost 2 bases, with 10 bases spanning the gap. Germline-derived CDR1 and CDR2 are SNHLY and FYNGKV (reference sequence). The CDR3 loop spans 14 amino acids. CDR3 in amino acids: CASSPRQDYAEQFF. The sequenced CDR3 bases are TGTGCCAGCAGCCCCCGACAGGACTATGCT.